These T cell receptor beta chains were read from a single sample in a study of blood T cell repertoires in COVID-19. Profiled with immunoSEQ multiplex PCR; TCRdb holds only in-frame clones, not every one. The repertoire has about 120,000 clones, 79% of them found once; the top ten carry approximately 35%. Sequenced: peripheral blood. The receptors originated from a man aged 35 to 55 with active or convalescent COVID-19. Each CDR3 is given with its conserved first and last residue. A D gene is named only where the DNA matches it firmly. Not every row has a clone size; where given, it reads once, few, many or a size class.

D: -
V: TRBV2
size: -
J: TRBJ1-5
CDR3: CASYSGELHF
DNA: TGTGCCAGCTATTCGGGGGAGTTGCATTTT

D: -
V: TRBV27
size: -
J: TRBJ2-3
CDR3: CASSLWQITDTQYF
DNA: TGTGCCAGCAGTTTATGGCAGATCACAGATACGCAGTATTTT

D: -
V: TRBV6-1
size: once
J: TRBJ1-5
CDR3: CASSEGLPQHF
DNA: TGTGCCAGCAGTGAAGGGCTGCCCCAGCATTTT

D: -
V: TRBV9
size: -
J: TRBJ1-2
CDR3: CASSTQNYGYTF
DNA: TGTGCCAGCAGCACACAAAACTATGGCTACACCTTC

D: -
V: TRBV30
size: -
J: TRBJ1-1
CDR3: CAWSVQSAVFEAFF
DNA: TGTGCCTGGAGTGTACAGTCGGCAGTTTTTGAAGCTTTCTTT

D: -
V: TRBV29-1
size: few
J: TRBJ2-3
CDR3: CSESLTALVTDTQYF
DNA: TGCAGCGAGTCCCTGACTGCACTAGTAACAGATACGCAGTATTTT

D: -
V: TRBV6-5
size: -
J: TRBJ1-2
CDR3: CASSLVQGNYGYTF
DNA: TGTGCCAGCAGTTTGGTCCAGGGGAACTATGGCTACACCTTC

D: TRBD2
V: TRBV5-1
size: -
J: TRBJ2-2
CDR3: CASSSRGFSGSKGGELFF
DNA: TGCGCCAGCAGCTCCCGAGGCTTTAGCGGGAGCAAAGGCGGGGAGCTGTTTTTT

D: -
V: TRBV2
size: -
J: TRBJ2-7
CDR3: CASSEGISPYEQYF
DNA: TGTGCCAGCAGTGAAGGTATCAGTCCCTACGAGCAGTACTTC

D: -
V: TRBV18
size: -
J: TRBJ1-2
CDR3: CASSPLGGWYGYTF
DNA: TGTGCCAGCTCACCACTAGGGGGTTGGTATGGCTACACCTTC

D: -
V: TRBV6-2/TRBV6-3
size: -
J: TRBJ2-5
CDR3: CASSYGLQVETQYF
DNA: TGTGCCAGCAGTTACGGATTGCAGGTTGAGACCCAGTACTTC

D: -
V: TRBV5-6
size: -
J: TRBJ1-5
CDR3: CASSLRGGSQPQHF
DNA: TGTGCCAGCAGCTTGAGGGGGGGGAGTCAGCCCCAGCATTTT

D: TRBD1
V: TRBV19
size: -
J: TRBJ1-6
CDR3: CASSTSSTGVNSPLHF
DNA: TGTGCCAGTAGTACCTCCTCGACAGGGGTTAATTCACCCCTCCACTTT

D: TRBD2
V: TRBV28
size: -
J: TRBJ2-3
CDR3: CASSTWSSGGTVTQYF
DNA: TGTGCCAGCAGTACCTGGAGTAGCGGGGGGACCGTTACGCAGTATTTT

D: -
V: TRBV29-1
size: -
J: TRBJ1-1
CDR3: CSVNSPGWGNTEAFF
DNA: TGCAGCGTTAATTCTCCAGGGTGGGGGAACACTGAAGCTTTCTTT

D: TRBD1
V: TRBV6-4
size: few
J: TRBJ2-3
CDR3: CASSDQGGAADTQYF
DNA: TGTGCCAGCAGTGACCAAGGGGGCGCCGCAGATACGCAGTATTTT

D: TRBD1
V: TRBV2
size: -
J: TRBJ1-5
CDR3: CASNRGNQPQHF
DNA: TGTGCCAGCAACAGGGGGAATCAGCCCCAGCATTTT

D: TRBD2
V: TRBV6-2/TRBV6-3
size: few
J: TRBJ2-2
CDR3: CASSPGLPTGELFF
DNA: TGTGCCAGCAGTCCGGGACTACCCACCGGGGAGCTGTTTTTT

D: TRBD2
V: TRBV19
size: -
J: TRBJ2-3
CDR3: CASSKGLADSLDTQYF
DNA: TGTGCCAGTAGTAAAGGACTAGCGGACTCGCTAGATACGCAGTATTTT

D: -
V: TRBV5-1
size: -
J: TRBJ1-2
CDR3: CASSPSTGGNYGYTF
DNA: TGCGCCAGCAGCCCGTCGACAGGAGGCAACTATGGCTACACCTTC

D: -
V: TRBV7-8
size: -
J: TRBJ1-6
CDR3: CASSLVGKGQPLHF
DNA: TGTGCCAGCAGCTTAGTAGGGAAGGGACAACCCCTCCACTTT

D: -
V: TRBV6-2/TRBV6-3
size: -
J: TRBJ1-1
CDR3: CASSYARYTEAFF
DNA: TGTGCCAGCAGTTACGCCAGGTACACTGAAGCTTTCTTT

D: -
V: TRBV6-5
size: -
J: TRBJ2-3
CDR3: CASSLLSGSTDTQYF
DNA: TGTGCCAGCAGTCTCCTTAGCGGTAGCACAGATACGCAGTATTTT

D: TRBD1
V: TRBV7-9
size: -
J: TRBJ1-2
CDR3: CASSLVGTGDYGYTF
DNA: TGTGCCAGCAGCTTAGTCGGGACAGGAGACTATGGCTACACCTTC

D: -
V: TRBV19
size: -
J: TRBJ1-5
CDR3: CASSPDRIDSNQPQHF
DNA: TGTGCCAGTAGTCCTGACAGGATAGATAGCAATCAGCCCCAGCATTTT

D: -
V: TRBV19
size: -
J: TRBJ2-1
CDR3: CASSLTGWVGEQFF
DNA: TGTGCCAGTAGCCTCACCGGGTGGGTGGGTGAGCAGTTCTTC

D: -
V: TRBV15
size: once
J: TRBJ2-7
CDR3: CATSPYGGSTYEQYF
DNA: TGTGCCACCAGCCCCTATGGAGGGTCCACCTACGAGCAGTACTTC

D: -
V: TRBV11-1
size: once
J: TRBJ1-1
CDR3: CASSLVPGMNTEAFF
DNA: TGTGCCAGCAGCTTAGTTCCAGGAATGAACACTGAAGCTTTCTTT

D: -
V: TRBV6-2/TRBV6-3
size: -
J: TRBJ1-5
CDR3: CASSWGGKGNQPQHF
DNA: TGTGCCAGCAGTTGGGGGGGCAAAGGCAATCAGCCCCAGCATTTT

D: -
V: TRBV6-5
size: once
J: TRBJ2-7
CDR3: CASSRTSDEQYF
DNA: TGTGCCAGCAGCCGGACATCTGACGAGCAGTACTTC

D: -
V: TRBV7-3
size: -
J: TRBJ2-2
CDR3: CASSANTNTGELFF
DNA: TGTGCCAGCAGCGCAAACACGAACACCGGGGAGCTGTTTTTT

D: TRBD1
V: TRBV5-4
size: -
J: TRBJ2-6
CDR3: CASSAGQDNSGANVLTF
DNA: TGTGCCAGCAGCGCGGGACAGGATAACTCTGGGGCCAACGTCCTGACTTTC

D: -
V: TRBV5-1
size: many
J: TRBJ1-2
CDR3: CASSLVAGGGYTF
DNA: TGCGCCAGCAGCTTGGTAGCCGGGGGAGGCTACACCTTC

D: -
V: TRBV4-1
size: -
J: TRBJ2-4
CDR3: CASSLQGGEKNIQYF
DNA: TGCGCCAGCAGCCTTCAGGGCGGGGAAAAAAACATTCAGTACTTC

D: -
V: TRBV5-6
size: -
J: TRBJ1-2
CDR3: CASSFRAGAEYGYTF
DNA: TGTGCCAGCAGCTTCAGAGCGGGTGCCGAGTATGGCTACACCTTC

D: -
V: TRBV19
size: -
J: TRBJ1-1
CDR3: CASSPPVTGNTNTEAFF
DNA: TGTGCCAGTAGTCCTCCGGTCACAGGGAATACGAACACTGAAGCTTTCTTT

D: -
V: TRBV30
size: -
J: TRBJ2-7
CDR3: CAWSVAGDYEQYF
DNA: TGTGCCTGGAGTGTAGCAGGGGACTACGAGCAGTACTTC

D: -
V: TRBV7-3
size: once
J: TRBJ2-6
CDR3: CASSLQGSSGANVLTF
DNA: TGTGCCAGCAGCTTACAGGGATCAAGTGGGGCCAACGTCCTGACTTTC

D: TRBD1
V: TRBV6-2/TRBV6-3
size: -
J: TRBJ1-2
CDR3: CASSYSKQGALSDYGYTF
DNA: TGTGCCAGCAGTTACTCGAAACAGGGGGCGCTTTCAGACTATGGCTACACCTTC

D: -
V: TRBV27
size: once
J: TRBJ1-1
CDR3: CASSLNSQGNTEAFF
DNA: TGTGCCAGCAGTCTCAACTCTCAGGGGAACACTGAAGCTTTCTTT

D: -
V: TRBV6-5
size: -
J: TRBJ1-2
CDR3: CASSYAGPGYGYTF
DNA: TGTGCCAGCAGTTACGCAGGGCCGGGCTATGGCTACACCTTC

D: TRBD2
V: TRBV30
size: few
J: TRBJ2-7
CDR3: CAWRPLATRLEQYF
DNA: TGTGCCTGGCGACCACTAGCGACTCGCCTCGAGCAGTACTTC